Below, 29 T cell receptor beta chains from the same sample are listed, as sequenced in a study of control samples from healthy donors and cancer patients (dated by TCRdb to 2018 to 2020). Receptors were amplified or captured by the immunoSEQ multiplex PCR assay. Not all clones reach the TCRdb copy of this immuneACCESS table, which keeps in-frame sequences only. Checked studies attribute under half of the gap to unresolved V genes and leave the rest unexplained. The sample data list roughly 45,000 clones, and more than 80% of these were observed just once. The ten largest clones add up to roughly 0.8% of the sample. Sequences were obtained from PBMCs. These receptors came from a man aged 30-40 years with colorectal cancer.

This chain joins TRBV9 and TRBJ2-1, with 11 bases lining up with TRBD2. The CDR3 covers 16 residues. The germline CDR1 and CDR2 sequences are SGDLS and YYNGEE. Trimming took 4 bases from V and 4 from J; bases not matched to a gene: 7. CDR3 sequence (DNA): TGTGCCAGCAGCCCGAGGGTAGCGGGGGGGTACAATGAGCAGTTCTTC. It specifies CASSPRVAGGYNEQFF.

The gene calls are TRBV12-5 and TRBJ1-3; a possible D gene is TRBD1 (5 bases). The length of the CDR3 is 19 residues. Trimming took 0 bases from V and 3 from J, leaving 21 bases between them. The V gene's germline CDR1 is LGHNT and CDR2 FRNRAP. The CDR3 sequence is CASGLVPGGINQLGNTIYF. CDR3 DNA sequence: TGTGCTAGTGGTTTGGTACCTGGGGGTATCAACCAACTTGGAAACACCATATATTTT.

The genes are TRBV9 and TRBJ2-1; 7 bases match TRBD1. V gave up 0 bases and J gave up 7 bases; unmatched junction bases: 7. CDR3 length: 15 amino acids. Germline CDR1 and CDR2: SGDLS and YYNGEE. The CDR3 loop reads CASSVAGQQGNEQFF. Written as DNA, the CDR3 is TGTGCCAGCAGCGTAGCGGGGCAACAGGGGAATGAGCAGTTCTTC.

The genes are TRBV6-1 and TRBJ2-6; tentative D call: TRBD2 (5 bases). This CDR3 region has 15 residues. Trimming took off 3 bases at V and 0 bases at J, with 6 bases between the two ends. Germline loops: CDR1 MNHNS, CDR2 SASEGT. CDR3 nucleotide sequence: TGTGCCAGCAGTGAGCGGGCCTCTGGGGCCAACGTCCTGACTTTC. This translates into CASSERASGANVLTF.

The V gene is TRBV6-5, the J gene TRBJ2-7; no reliable D call. Germline V CDR1 and CDR2: MNHEY, SVGAGI. Trimming removed 0 bases at V and 6 bases at J, with 15 bases between. This CDR3 comprises 15 residues. For the CDR3, the DNA is TGTGCCAGCAGTTACTCGTGGCGATCCGACTCCGAGCAGTACTTC. Amino acid sequence: CASSYSWRSDSEQYF.

The J gene is TRBJ2-1, the V gene TRBV4-3; D gene unclear. The germline V and J ends were trimmed by 4 bases and 0 bases, with 10 bases remaining between them. The CDR3 sequence is 15 residues long. Germline V gene sequence: CDR1 LGHNA, CDR2 YSLEER. DNA for the CDR3: TGCGCCAGCAGCCCGTCCTTTCTCTCCTACAATGAGCAGTTCTTC. It specifies CASSPSFLSYNEQFF.

This chain links TRBV2 with TRBJ2-1; D is unclear. Germline loops: CDR1 SNHLY, CDR2 FYNNEI. The CDR3 is 15 amino acids. Trimming stripped 3 bases from V and 4 bases from J, with 13 bases between. The DNA for the CDR3 is TGTGCCAGCAGTGAGCGGCAGAGCCTTTACAATGAGCAGTTCTTC. Encoded protein: CASSERQSLYNEQFF.

The sample holds one count of this clone. The V call is TRBV5-5, the J call TRBJ2-5, with TRBD1 matching over 11 bases. Trimming at V came to 1 base and at J to 4 bases, leaving 6 bases not matched to a gene. Germline loops: CDR1 SGHKS, CDR2 YYEKEE (reference sequence). This CDR3 is built from 16 residues. CDR3 nucleotides: TGTGCCAGCAGCTTGTTAGGACAGGGGGCCCGAGAGACCCAGTACTTC. Translated: CASSLLGQGARETQYF.

CDR3 nucleotides: TGTGCCATCAGTGCGGCGACAGGAGGGGAATTCGCTGGCTACACCTTC. Protein product: CAISAATGGEFAGYTF. This chain links TRBV10-3 with TRBJ1-2; a possible D gene is TRBD1 (6 bases). The V end was cut by 4 bases, the J end by 7 bases, with 22 bases between. The germline gives CDR1 ENHRY, CDR2 SYGVKD. CDR3 length: 16 residues.

The chain has TRBV4-3 and TRBJ2-3; D call uncertain. Germline V gene sequence: CDR1 LGHNA, CDR2 YSLEER. The CDR3 is made up of 14 amino acids. With 4 bases removed from V and 4 bases from J, the gap between germline ends came to 12 bases. CDR3 residues: CASSRVGPPDTQYF. CDR3 in DNA: TGCGCCAGCAGCCGGGTAGGCCCCCCAGATACGCAGTATTTT.

The rearrangement joins TRBV7-2 to TRBJ2-1, with 7 bases matching TRBD1. In germline, CDR1 is SGHTA, CDR2 FQGNSA. This CDR3 spans 15 amino acids. J was trimmed by 8 bases and V by 6 bases; bases with no gene match: 13. The CDR3 region is CASSFDRELEDEQFF. CDR3 sequence (DNA): TGTGCCAGCAGTTTCGACAGGGAGCTTGAGGATGAGCAGTTCTTC.

This clone was seen just once. This chain joins TRBV9 and TRBJ2-3; TRBD2 matches at 14 bases. The trim removed 4 bases at V and 3 bases at J, leaving 7 bases unmatched. CDR1 is SGDLS, CDR2 YYNGEE, per germline. The CDR3 is 17 residues long. CDR3 bases: TGTGCCAGCAGCCAGACTAGCGGGGGGGCCGGGACAGATACGCAGTATTTT. This codes for CASSQTSGGAGTDTQYF.

Here the CDR3 reads CASSLGSGLDYTF. CDR3 DNA: TGCGCCAGCAGCTTGGGCAGCGGGTTGGACTACACCTTC. The J gene is TRBJ1-2, the V gene TRBV5-1; D is undetermined. Trimming cost V 0 bases and J 10 bases, with 13 bases left between them. This CDR3 contains 13 residues. Germline V gives CDR1 SGHRS, CDR2 YFSETQ.

V and J are TRBV6-5 and TRBJ1-1; D uncertain. Per germline, CDR1 MNHEY and CDR2 SVGAGI. Trimming pared 0 bases from V and 6 bases from J, leaving 17 bases between. The CDR3 totals 16 residues. In DNA form, the CDR3 reads TGTGCCAGCAGTTACTCATCGGGCGGTGGGGTTGCTGAAGCTTTCTTT. Protein product: CASSYSSGGGVAEAFF.

The chain links TRBV6-5 to TRBJ1-2, with TRBD1 matching 9 bases. The germline V gene has CDR1 MNHEY and CDR2 SVGAGI. After removal of 8 bases from V and 8 bases from J, the junction contained 15 bases not matched to a gene. This CDR3 is 15 amino acids long. The CDR3: CASHLQGAGEVGYTF. The CDR3 DNA is TGTGCCAGCCATTTACAGGGGGCGGGTGAGGTGGGCTACACCTTC.

The V gene is TRBV9, the J gene TRBJ2-2, with TRBD2 matching over 8 bases. There are 18 residues in the CDR3. The germline V gene encodes CDR1 SGDLS and CDR2 YYNGEE. The junction had 11 bases not matched to a gene; V was cut back by 0 bases and J by 4 bases. The CDR3 protein is CASSVGLEYGGATGELFF. Here the CDR3 DNA reads TGTGCCAGCAGCGTAGGATTGGAGTACGGGGGGGCCACCGGGGAGCTGTTTTTT.

The chain couples TRBV23-1 to TRBJ1-2, with D unresolved. TRBV23-1 is noted as an ORF with a role that remains uncertain. This CDR3 is built from 17 residues. With 0 bases removed from V and 4 bases from J, the gap between germline ends came to 18 bases. The CDR3 reads CASSQSWRPCGSYGYTF. Written as DNA, the CDR3 is TGCGCCAGCAGTCAATCTTGGAGGCCATGCGGGAGCTATGGCTACACCTTC.

This clone was seen more than once but under ten times. The genes are TRBV5-1 and TRBJ2-7, with TRBD1 matching 8 bases. The V segment lost 4 bases and the J segment 3 bases; nucleotides outside the gene matches: 6. Per the germline V gene, CDR1 is SGHRS and CDR2 is YFSETQ. The CDR3 length is 14 residues. CDR3 in amino acids: CASSPRGLNYEQYF. The CDR3 DNA is TGCGCCAGCAGCCCCAGGGGGCTGAACTACGAGCAGTACTTC.

The gene calls are TRBV6-2 or TRBV6-3 and TRBJ2-1, with D unresolved. The CDR3 has 17 residues. Germline CDR1 MNHEY, CDR2 SVGEGT. The ends were cut back, 2 bases at V and 1 base at J, with 15 bases in the middle. The CDR3 protein is CASSYDDGQSSYNEQFF. CDR3 in DNA: TGTGCCAGCAGTTACGATGACGGTCAGTCATCCTACAATGAGCAGTTCTTC.

The chain carries TRBV10-3 and TRBJ2-2, with 7 bases matching TRBD2. The CDR3 is 12 amino acids. J lost 5 bases, V lost 9 bases, and 3 bases had no gene match. CDR1 and CDR2 (germline): ENHRY, SYGVKD. DNA of the CDR3: TGTGCCATAGGGGAGGGGACCGGGGAGCTGTTTTTT. It encodes CAIGEGTGELFF.

The gene calls are TRBV7-9 and TRBJ1-1; 11 nucleotides match TRBD1. Trimming at V came to 4 bases and at J to 3 bases, leaving 7 bases not matched to a gene. Germline CDR1 and CDR2: SEHNR and FQNEAQ (reference sequence). The CDR3 has 16 amino acids. The CDR3 reads CASSSNRGQGDTEAFF. The CDR3 DNA reads TGTGCCAGCAGCTCGAACCGGGGACAGGGGGACACTGAAGCTTTCTTT. The full variable domain, its missing parts supplied by reference TRBV7-9 and TRBJ1-1, is DTGVSQNPRHKITKRGQNVTFRCDPISEHNRLYWYRQTLGQGPEFLTYFQNEAQLEKSRLLSDRFSAERPKGSFSTLEIQRTEQGDSAMYLCASSSNRGQGDTEAFFGQGTRLTVV.

The rearrangement joins TRBV7-2 to TRBJ1-6; D gene uncertain. V lost 4 bases and J 8 bases, leaving 12 bases between the germline ends. This CDR3 is 14 amino acids long. Germline V CDR1 and CDR2: SGHTA, FQGNSA. The CDR3 coding sequence is TGTGCCAGCAGCTCCACTCGGAACCATTCACCCCTCCACTTT. Protein: CASSSTRNHSPLHF.

The chain is built from TRBV5-1 and TRBJ1-2; D gene unclear. V was pared by 0 bases and J by 9 bases, with 15 bases between. This CDR3 has 14 amino acids. Per germline, CDR1 SGHRS and CDR2 YFSETQ. The CDR3, as DNA: TGCGCCAGCAGCTTGGACGAGCTCCATCTGCGCTACACCTTC. Translation: CASSLDELHLRYTF.

The gene calls are TRBV6-5 and TRBJ2-2; D is ambiguous. From germline, CDR1 is MNHEY and CDR2 SVGAGI. The CDR3 is made up of 14 amino acids. Trimming shortened V by 4 bases and J by 2 bases, and 8 bases separated the two germline ends. Here the CDR3 reads CASSFSLNTGELFF. For the CDR3, the DNA is TGTGCCAGCAGTTTTTCTCTTAACACCGGGGAGCTGTTTTTT.

The chain links TRBV15 to TRBJ1-1, with no clear D. The CDR3 is 11 residues long. The germline gives CDR1 LNHNV, CDR2 YYDKDF (reference sequence). With 3 bases removed from V and 10 bases from J, the gap between germline ends came to 9 bases. DNA of the CDR3: TGTGCCACCAGCAGCCCCCGGGGAGCTTTCTTT. It codes for CATSSPRGAFF. Variable domain in full (rest from reference TRBV15 and TRBJ1-1): DAMVIQNPRYQVTQFGKPVTLSCSQTLNHNVMYWYQQKSSQAPKLLFHYYDKDFNNEADTPDNFQSRRPNTSFCFLDIRSPGLGDTAMYLCATSSPRGAFFGQGTRLTVV.

Here the CDR3 reads CASSLGLAGSEQFF. CDR3 sequence (DNA): TGTGCCAGCAGCTTGGGGCTAGCGGGGAGTGAGCAGTTCTTC. This rearrangement joins TRBV5-4 to TRBJ2-1, with 9 bases identical to TRBD2. The CDR3 is 14 residues long. J lost 9 bases, V lost 0 bases, and 4 bases had no gene match. Germline CDR1 SGHNT, CDR2 YYREEE (reference sequence).

V and J are TRBV12-5 and TRBJ1-5, with no clear D. The CDR3 loop spans 14 amino acids. The germline gives CDR1 LGHNT, CDR2 FRNRAP. V gave up 2 bases and J gave up 1 base, with 6 bases separating them. The CDR3 region is CASGLTRSNQPQHF. The CDR3 DNA is TGTGCTAGTGGTTTGACGCGAAGCAATCAGCCCCAGCATTTT.

The chain carries TRBV9 and TRBJ2-3; TRBD2 aligns across 7 bases. The CDR3 is 14 residues long. V gave up 8 bases and J gave up 2 bases; unmatched junction bases: 8. Germline V CDR1 and CDR2: SGDLS, YYNGEE. The CDR3 DNA sequence: TGTGCCAGTACGGCGGGGGATGACACAGATACGCAGTATTTT. It encodes CASTAGDDTDTQYF.

Here the CDR3 DNA reads TGTGCCAGCTCAACCAATGGGGACATGAACACTGAAGCTTTCTTT. Amino acid sequence: CASSTNGDMNTEAFF. The chain uses TRBV18 and TRBJ1-1, with D tentatively TRBD1 (6 bases). From germline, CDR1 is KGHSH and CDR2 LQKENI. Trimming removed 5 bases from V and 0 bases from J, with 13 bases in between. The CDR3 extends over 15 amino acids.